One and the same sample provided the 3 T cell receptor beta chains below, sequenced in a study of vaccination effects on CD4 cells after COVID-19. These TCRs are of unknown antigen specificity. Clones were sequenced by immunoSEQ multiplex PCR, and TCRdb holds only the in-frame ones, with some missing. The profile shows about 72,000 clones, over 70% of them singletons. Under the ViraFEST assay, PBMC were stimulated with viral peptide pools so that antigen-specific CD4+ T cells expanded. Sequencing was performed afterwards. Following culture for approximately ten days, CD4+ T cells were isolated. Participants received two doses of either the BNT162b2 or mRNA-1273 vaccine. The sequencing here drew on CD4+ T cells from PBMCs cultured with HCoV-229E spike peptides, taken after COVID-19 vaccination. The receptor source for this set is a human donor who received a COVID-19 vaccine.

In the case of this clone: At one of its ends the junction is not consistent with the germline gene, which may arise from a read error. J is TRBJ1-1 and V is TRBV7-6; tentatively, D is TRBD1 (5 bases). This CDR3 has 16 amino acids. Germline V CDR1 and CDR2: SGHVS, FNYEAQ. CDR3 amino acids: CASSLGQPEMNTEAFF. The CDR3 DNA sequence: TGTGCTAGCAGCTTGGGGCAGCCGGAGATGAACACTGAAGCTTTCTTT. Drawing the rest from reference TRBV7-6 and TRBJ1-1, the complete variable domain is GAGVSQSPRYKVTKRGQDVALRCDPISGHVSLYWYRQALGQGPEFLTYFNYEAQQDKSGLPNDRFSAERPEGSISTLTIQRTEQRDSAMYRCASSLGQPEMNTEAFFGQGTRLTVV.

The chain recombines TRBV5-1 with TRBJ1-3, with D tentatively TRBD1 (6 bases). Trimming removed 4 bases from V and 0 bases from J, with 14 bases in between. This CDR3 contains 16 residues. Germline V gene sequence: CDR1 SGHRS, CDR2 YFSETQ. CDR3: CASSPPGGSSGNTIYF. The DNA for the CDR3 is TGCGCCAGCAGCCCGCCGGGGGGCAGCTCTGGAAACACCATATATTTT. Combining the CDR3 with reference TRBV5-1 and TRBJ1-3 gives the whole variable domain KAGVTQTPRYLIKTRGQQVTLSCSPISGHRSVSWYQQTPGQGLQFLFEYFSETQRNKGNFPGRFSGRQFSNSRSEMNVSTLELGDSALYLCASSPPGGSSGNTIYFGEGSWLTVV.

The V call is TRBV6-1, the J call TRBJ2-7; weak D call: TRBD2 (5 bases). This CDR3 contains 13 residues. Trimming stripped 1 base from V and 5 bases from J, with 9 bases between. CDR1 is MNHNS, CDR2 SASEGT, per germline. CDR3 in DNA: TGTGCCAGCAGTGAAGTAAGAGGGAACGAGCAGTACGTC. This sequence encodes CASSEVRGNEQYV.